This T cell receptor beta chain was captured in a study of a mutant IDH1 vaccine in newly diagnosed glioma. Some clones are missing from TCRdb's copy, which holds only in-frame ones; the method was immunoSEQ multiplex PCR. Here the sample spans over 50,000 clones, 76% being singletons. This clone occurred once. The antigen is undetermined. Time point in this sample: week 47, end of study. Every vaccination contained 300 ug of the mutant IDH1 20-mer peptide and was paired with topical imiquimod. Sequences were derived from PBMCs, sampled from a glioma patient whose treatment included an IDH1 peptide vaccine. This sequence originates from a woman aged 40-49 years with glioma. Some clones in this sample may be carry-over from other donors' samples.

The CDR3 sequence: CASSPRDLAGYETQYF. CDR3 nucleotide sequence: TGTGCCAGCTCACCACGTGACCTAGCGGGATACGAGACCCAGTACTTC. The chain is built from TRBV18 and TRBJ2-5; TRBD2 aligns across 9 bases. The V gene end was trimmed by 1 base and the J gene end by 5 bases; junction bases not matched to a gene: 8. The CDR3 length is 16 residues. From germline, CDR1 is KGHSH and CDR2 LQKENI. Complete variable domain (other parts from reference TRBV18 and TRBJ2-5): NAGVMQNPRHLVRRRGQEARLRCSPMKGHSHVYWYRQLPEEGLKFMVYLQKENIIDESGMPKERFSAEFPKEGPSILRIQQVVRGDSAAYFCASSPRDLAGYETQYFGPGTRLLVL.